The 10 T cell receptor beta chains below all came from one sample that was sequenced in a study of T cells expressing NK-cell markers. Each CDR3 protein gets one entry in TCRdb, which reprocessed the 5' RACE reads and gives no DNA. This sample lists a few hundred thousand distinct CDR3 sequences; its ten largest clones have 4% to 6.5%. The source material was blood T cells: a sorted CD56 or NKG2C T cell subset, CD4+ or CD8+ T cells, or bulk PBMC T cells (not recorded which). All receptors derive from a man aged 18-70 years in good health.

J is TRBJ2-1 and V is TRBV18. The CDR3 contains 14 residues. Germline CDR1 and CDR2: KGHSH and LQKENI. The CDR3: CASSPSWVYNEQFF.

The chain uses TRBV19 and TRBJ1-6; TCRdb gives TRBD1 as the D gene, but with no DNA this cannot be confirmed. CDR1 is LNHDA, CDR2 SQIVND, per germline (reference sequence). There are 13 residues in the CDR3. This chain's CDR3 is CASSVGVGSPLHF.

The J gene is TRBJ1-4, the V gene TRBV6-1; the D call of TRBD1 rests on TCRdb alone, since no DNA is present to check it. CDR3 length: 17 residues. CDR1 is MNHNS, CDR2 SASEGT, per germline. The chain's CDR3 is CASSPQFKDPSSEKLFF.

The gene calls are TRBV27 and TRBJ2-1; TCRdb lists TRBD2, though no DNA is available to test this call. From germline, CDR1 is MNHEY and CDR2 SMNVEV (reference sequence). This CDR3 contains 16 residues. Here the CDR3 reads CASSLPGSKGGNEQFF.

The V call is TRBV18, the J call TRBJ1-1; TCRdb outputs TRBD1, but without DNA this stays unchecked. This CDR3 is 15 amino acids long. Germline CDR1 and CDR2: KGHSH and LQKENI. CDR3 region: CASSPLRGGEGEAFF. Full variable domain (rest looked up from reference TRBV18 and TRBJ1-1): NAGVMQNPRHLVRRRGQEARLRCSPMKGHSHVYWYRQLPEEGLKFMVYLQKENIIDESGMPKERFSAEFPKEGPSILRIQQVVRGDSAAYFCASSPLRGGEGEAFFGQGTRLTVV.

This chain's CDR3 is CASSLLRGGRSYNEQFF. The chain joins TRBV11-2 to TRBJ2-1; the TCRdb call, TRBD1, lacks DNA for checking. This CDR3 comprises 17 residues. Germline V gives CDR1 SGHAT, CDR2 FQNNGV.

V and J are TRBV10-2 and TRBJ2-2; lacking DNA, the TRBD1 call made by TCRdb goes unchecked. The CDR3 is made up of 14 amino acids. Germline V CDR1 and CDR2: WSHSY, SAAADI. CDR3 sequence reads: CASSERTASRELFF.

The chain recombines TRBV10-1 with TRBJ2-5. From germline, CDR1 is WNHNN and CDR2 SYGVQD (reference sequence). This CDR3 contains 11 residues. CDR3 amino acids: CASSYPTAQYF.

This chain links TRBV28 with TRBJ1-1; TCRdb designates TRBD1, a call that cannot be tested without DNA. In germline, CDR1 is MDHEN, CDR2 SYDVKM. CDR3 length equals 15 residues. The chain's CDR3 is CASSFTQVGNTEAFF.

The chain couples TRBV14 to TRBJ2-5; as DNA is missing, the TRBD2 call by TCRdb cannot be tested. The CDR3 consists of 13 residues. CDR1 SGHDN and CDR2 FVKESK come from the germline V gene. This CDR3 reads CASSRPSGETQYF.